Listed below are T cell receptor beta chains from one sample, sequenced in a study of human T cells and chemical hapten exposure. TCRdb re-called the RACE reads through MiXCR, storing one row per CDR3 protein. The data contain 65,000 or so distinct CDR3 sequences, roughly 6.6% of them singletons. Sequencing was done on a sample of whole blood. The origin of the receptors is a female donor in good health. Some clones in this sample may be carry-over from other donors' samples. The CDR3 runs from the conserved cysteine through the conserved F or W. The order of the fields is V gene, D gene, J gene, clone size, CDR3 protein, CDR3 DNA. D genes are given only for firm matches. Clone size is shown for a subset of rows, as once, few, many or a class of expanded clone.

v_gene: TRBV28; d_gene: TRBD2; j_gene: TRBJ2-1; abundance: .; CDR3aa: CASNDPGTMNNEQFF; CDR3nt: TGTGCCAGTAACGATCCCGGGACTATGAACAATGAGCAGTTCTTC
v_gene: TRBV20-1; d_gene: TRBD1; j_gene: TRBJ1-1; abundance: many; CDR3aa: CSARNRGVTEAFF; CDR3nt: TGCAGTGCTAGGAACAGGGGGGTCACTGAAGCTTTCTTT
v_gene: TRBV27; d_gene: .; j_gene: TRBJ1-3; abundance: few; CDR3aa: CARQEGNVYTIYF; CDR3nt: TGTGCTCGTCAAGAGGGGAACGTATACACCATATATTTT
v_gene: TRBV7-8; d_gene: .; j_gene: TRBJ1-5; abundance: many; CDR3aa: CASSLDLIPEQPQHF; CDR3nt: TGTGCCAGCAGCTTGGACCTAATCCCGGAACAGCCCCAGCATTTT
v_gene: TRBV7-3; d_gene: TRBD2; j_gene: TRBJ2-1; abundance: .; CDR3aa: CASSYSGPSYNEQFF; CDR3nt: TGTGCCAGCAGCTATAGCGGGCCGTCCTACAATGAGCAGTTCTTC
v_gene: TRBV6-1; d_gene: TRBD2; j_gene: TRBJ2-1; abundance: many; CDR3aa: CASSEWSGRLYNEQFF; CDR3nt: TGTGCCAGCAGTGAATGGAGCGGGAGGCTTTACAATGAGCAGTTCTTC
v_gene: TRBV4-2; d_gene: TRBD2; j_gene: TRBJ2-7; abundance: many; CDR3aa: CASSQDFGLAGVSYEQYF; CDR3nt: TGTGCCAGCAGCCAAGATTTCGGCCTAGCGGGAGTATCCTACGAGCAGTACTTC
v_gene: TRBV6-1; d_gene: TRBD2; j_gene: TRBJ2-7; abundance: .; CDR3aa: CASSEGLAGGYEQYF; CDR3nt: TGTGCCAGCAGTGAAGGACTAGCGGGAGGCTACGAGCAGTACTTC
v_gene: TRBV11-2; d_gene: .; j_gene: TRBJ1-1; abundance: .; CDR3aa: CASSLSPFEAFF; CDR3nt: TGTGCCAGCAGCTTGTCCCCTTTTGAAGCTTTCTTT
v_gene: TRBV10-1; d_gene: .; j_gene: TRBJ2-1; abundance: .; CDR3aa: CASSPGRDITLSSYNEQFF; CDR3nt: TGCGCCAGCAGCCCGGGGAGGGACATTACCCTGAGCTCCTACAATGAGCAGTTCTTC
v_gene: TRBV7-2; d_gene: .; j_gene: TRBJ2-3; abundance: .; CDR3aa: CASSPTQGGTQYF; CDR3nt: TGTGCCAGCAGCCCCACACAGGGAGGCACGCAGTATTTT
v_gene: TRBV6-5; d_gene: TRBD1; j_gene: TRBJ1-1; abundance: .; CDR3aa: CASSRQGRAFF; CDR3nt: TGTGCCAGCAGTAGACAGGGGAGGGCTTTCTTT
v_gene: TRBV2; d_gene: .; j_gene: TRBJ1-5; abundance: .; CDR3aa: CASSPLVINQPQNF; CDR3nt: TGTGCCAGCAGCCCATTAGTCATCAATCAGCCCCAGAATTTT
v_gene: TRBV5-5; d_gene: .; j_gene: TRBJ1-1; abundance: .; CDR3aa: CASSFRQPNTEAFF; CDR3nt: TGTGCCAGCAGCTTTCGACAGCCGAACACTGAAGCTTTCTTT
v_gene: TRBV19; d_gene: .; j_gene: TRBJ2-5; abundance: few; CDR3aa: CASSIVEGETQYF; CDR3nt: TGTGCCAGTAGTATCGTGGAGGGGGAGACCCAGTACTTC
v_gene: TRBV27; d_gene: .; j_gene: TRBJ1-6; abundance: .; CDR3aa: CASSLLAGADSPLHF; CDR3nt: TGTGCCAGCAGTTTGCTGGCAGGGGCGGATTCACCCCTCCACTTT
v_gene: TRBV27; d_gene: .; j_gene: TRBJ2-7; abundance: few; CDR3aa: CASSLNGVVYEQYF; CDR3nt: TGTGCCAGCAGTTTAAATGGGGTCGTCTACGAGCAGTACTTC
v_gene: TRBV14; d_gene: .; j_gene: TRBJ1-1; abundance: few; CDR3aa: CASSQFTATTEAFF; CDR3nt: TGTGCCAGCAGCCAATTTACAGCCACCACTGAAGCTTTCTTT
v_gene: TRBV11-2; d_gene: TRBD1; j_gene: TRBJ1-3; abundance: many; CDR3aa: CASSFGQASSGNTIYF; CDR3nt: TGTGCCAGCAGCTTCGGACAGGCGAGCTCTGGAAACACCATATATTTT
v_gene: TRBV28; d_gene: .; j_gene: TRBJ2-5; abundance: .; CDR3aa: CASNNPLLQETQYF; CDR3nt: TGTGCCAGCAACAACCCACTTCTCCAAGAGACCCAGTACTTC
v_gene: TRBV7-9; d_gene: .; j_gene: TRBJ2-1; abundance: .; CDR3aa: CASSLGLIDEQFF; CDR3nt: TGTGCCAGCAGCCTTGGACTAATCGATGAGCAGTTCTTC
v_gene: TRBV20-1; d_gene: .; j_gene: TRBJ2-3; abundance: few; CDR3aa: CSASLWGVPGDTQYF; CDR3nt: TGCAGTGCTAGTTTATGGGGCGTTCCGGGGGATACGCAGTATTTT
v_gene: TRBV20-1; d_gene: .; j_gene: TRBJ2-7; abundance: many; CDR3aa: CSARTDDNYEQYF; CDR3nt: TGCAGTGCTAGGACAGACGACAACTACGAGCAGTACTTC